This T cell receptor (beta chain) stems from a study of blood T cell repertoires in COVID-19. Study-level background: There were acute and convalescent COVID-19 samples, and they came from the United States, Italy and Spain. PBMCs, B-cell-depleted T cells, or T cells provided the cDNA or gDNA that made up the material.

Seattle participants joined during active infection and were tracked over time. CDR3 length: 16 amino acids. The germline gives CDR1 LNHDA, CDR2 SQIVND (reference sequence). Trimming removed 7 bases at V and 4 bases at J, with 22 bases between. Per the study methods: Nucleated cell number was recorded as an estimate derived from reference gene primer amplification. The table came from immunoSEQ multiplex PCR; TCRdb's copy has only in-frame clones and leaves some out. V and J calls and clone size come straight from that table; D and trimming were deduced from the DNA. Among just under 350,000 clones listed, 85% to 90% were seen once.

The TCR originated in a woman aged 70-85 years with COVID-19, enrolled during active disease. Source material: peripheral blood. The gene calls are TRBV19 and TRBJ1-2, with TRBD1 as a possible D gene (6 bases). The CDR3 sequence is CASTTAGAQISYGYTF. The CDR3 DNA reads as TGTGCCAGTACCACGGCAGGGGCCCAAATTTCCTATGGCTACACCTTC.